The T cell receptor (beta chain) described here comes from a study of cytomegalovirus exposure and HLA in healthy donors. Broader study findings: Data from an earlier analysis indicated that most TCR beta V segments were productive either about 87% or about 30% of the time. Association of under 20,000 TCR beta sequences with HLA alleles was found at 0.05 false discovery rate in a later analysis. It was assumed in the presence/absence analyses that sequencing depth was roughly uniform across donors. High sensitivity and specificity were reportedly achieved when the classifier diagnosed cytomegalovirus status.

A note on this clone: Its matching antigen is unknown.

It was with 60 Vbeta and 13 Jbeta primers that the PCR ran. Repertoires were generated with immunoSEQ multiplex PCR, while TCRdb's copy carries only in-frame clones and drops some. The sample lists roughly 200,000 clones; roughly 80% were seen once. V shed 5 bases, J shed 7 bases, and the junction held 15 bases outside the gene matches. Germline V CDR1 and CDR2: SEHNR, FQNEAQ (reference sequence). This CDR3 is built from 17 residues. Sequencing was done on a sample of PBMCs. V is TRBV7-9 and J is TRBJ2-1; TRBD2 agrees at 9 bases. The sequence came from a man aged 45-65 years in good health and CMV-seronegative. Written as DNA, the CDR3 is TGTGCCAGCAGCATAGGGGGGCTTTCTAGCGGGATAAATGAGCAGTTCTTC. Amino acids: CASSIGGLSSGINEQFF.